This T cell receptor beta chain was found in a study of CD8 T cells in ankylosing spondylitis. Regarding the study as a whole: Clones linked to disease were reported to show significant enrichment in matched ankylosing spondylitis synovial fluid. Within ankylosing spondylitis blood, a TCR beta motif made up of seven to nine highly homologous variants appeared to be characteristic. Those disease-linked clones were CD8+; they were also relatively rare in peripheral blood.

The CDR3 is 14 amino acids. Trimming left V 0 bases short and J 5 bases short, with 12 bases between. The germline V gene has CDR1 SGHRS and CDR2 YFSETQ. About this clonotype: The antigen is undetermined. A much larger clone differs from this one at a single base, so this may be a read error.

Quantitative molecular-barcoded 5'-RACE generated the TCR beta libraries. MiXCR was run by TCRdb on the 5' RACE reads, yielding one entry per CDR3 protein. The sample records 150,000 to 200,000 distinct CDR3 sequences, roughly 13% being singletons. The TCR originated in a male donor with ankylosing spondylitis or in good health (not recorded which). J is TRBJ2-7 and V is TRBV5-1; a weak D match, TRBD1 (6 bases). Sequenced input: blood, either unsorted or a sorted T cell fraction (not recorded which). The CDR3 DNA reads as TGCGCCAGCAGCTTGGTACAGGGTACGGACGAGCAGTACTTC. Protein sequence: CASSLVQGTDEQYF. Together with reference TRBV5-1 and TRBJ2-7, the CDR3 gives the full variable domain: KAGVTQTPRYLIKTRGQQVTLSCSPISGHRSVSWYQQTPGQGLQFLFEYFSETQRNKGNFPGRFSGRQFSNSRSEMNVSTLELGDSALYLCASSLVQGTDEQYFGPGTRLTVT.